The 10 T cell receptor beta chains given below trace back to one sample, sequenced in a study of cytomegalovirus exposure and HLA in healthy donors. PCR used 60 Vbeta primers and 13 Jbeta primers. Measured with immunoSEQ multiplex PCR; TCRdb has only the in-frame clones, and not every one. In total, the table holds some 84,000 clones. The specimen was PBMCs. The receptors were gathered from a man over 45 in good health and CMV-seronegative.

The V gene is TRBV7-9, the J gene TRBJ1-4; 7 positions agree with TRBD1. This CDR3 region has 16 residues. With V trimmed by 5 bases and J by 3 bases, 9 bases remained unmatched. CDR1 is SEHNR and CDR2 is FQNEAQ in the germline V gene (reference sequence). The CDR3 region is CASSARQGLANEKLFF. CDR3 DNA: TGTGCCAGCAGCGCGAGACAGGGTTTGGCTAATGAAAAACTGTTTTTT.

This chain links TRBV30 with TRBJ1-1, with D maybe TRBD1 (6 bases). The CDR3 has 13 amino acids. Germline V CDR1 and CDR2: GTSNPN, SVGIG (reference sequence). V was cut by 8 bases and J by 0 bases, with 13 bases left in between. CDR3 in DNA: TGTGCCGCCTCCGGGACAATGAACACTGAAGCTTTCTTT. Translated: CAASGTMNTEAFF.

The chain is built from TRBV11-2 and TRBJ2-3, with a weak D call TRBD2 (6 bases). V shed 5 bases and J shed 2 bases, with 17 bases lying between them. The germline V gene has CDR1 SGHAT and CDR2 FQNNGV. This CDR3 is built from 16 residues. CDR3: CASSLKPGGSTDTQYF. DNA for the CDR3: TGTGCCAGCAGCCTGAAACCCGGGGGTTCCACAGATACGCAGTATTTT.

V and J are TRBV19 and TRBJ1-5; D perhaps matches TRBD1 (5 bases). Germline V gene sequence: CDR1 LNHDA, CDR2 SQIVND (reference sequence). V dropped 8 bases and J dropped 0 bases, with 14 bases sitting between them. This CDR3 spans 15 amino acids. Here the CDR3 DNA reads TGTGCCAGTCAGGAGCAGGGAGGTAGCAATCAGCCCCAGCATTTT. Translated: CASQEQGGSNQPQHF.

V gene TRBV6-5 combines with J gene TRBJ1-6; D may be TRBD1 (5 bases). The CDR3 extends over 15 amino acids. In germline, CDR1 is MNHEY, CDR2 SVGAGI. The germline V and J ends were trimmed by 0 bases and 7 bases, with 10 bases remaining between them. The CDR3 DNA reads TGTGCCAGCAGTTACTCGAGTAGGGGAAATTCACCCCTCCACTTT. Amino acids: CASSYSSRGNSPLHF.

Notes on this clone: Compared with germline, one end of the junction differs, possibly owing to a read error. The CDR3 bases are TGTGCCAGCAGCTCGGACAGAGGTAATGAAAAGCTGTTTTTT. This encodes CASSSDRGNEKLFF. The chain carries TRBV7-9 and TRBJ1-4; a weak D match, TRBD1 (6 bases). The CDR3 runs to 14 residues. Germline CDR1 is SEHNR and CDR2 is FQNEAQ (reference sequence).

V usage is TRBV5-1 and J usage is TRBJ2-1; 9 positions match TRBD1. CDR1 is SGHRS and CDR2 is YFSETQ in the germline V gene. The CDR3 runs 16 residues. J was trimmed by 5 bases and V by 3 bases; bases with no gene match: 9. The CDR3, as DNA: TGCGCCAGCAGCTCGAGGGGACAGGGCACAAACAATGAGCAGTTCTTC. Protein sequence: CASSSRGQGTNNEQFF.

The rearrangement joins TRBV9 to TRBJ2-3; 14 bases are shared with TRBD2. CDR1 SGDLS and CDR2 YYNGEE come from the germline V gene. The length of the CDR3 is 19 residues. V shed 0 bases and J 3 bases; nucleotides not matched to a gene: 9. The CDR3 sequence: CASSVEWTSGGSVTDTQYF. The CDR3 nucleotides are TGTGCCAGCAGCGTAGAGTGGACTAGCGGGGGGTCTGTGACAGATACGCAGTATTTT.

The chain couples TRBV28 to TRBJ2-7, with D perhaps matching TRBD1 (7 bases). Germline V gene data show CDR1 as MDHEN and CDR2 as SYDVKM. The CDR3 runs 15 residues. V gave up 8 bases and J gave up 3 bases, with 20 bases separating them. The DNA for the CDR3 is TGTGCCAGCCGTCGGAGGGCAGGGGGGAACTACGAGCAGTACTTC. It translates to CASRRRAGGNYEQYF.

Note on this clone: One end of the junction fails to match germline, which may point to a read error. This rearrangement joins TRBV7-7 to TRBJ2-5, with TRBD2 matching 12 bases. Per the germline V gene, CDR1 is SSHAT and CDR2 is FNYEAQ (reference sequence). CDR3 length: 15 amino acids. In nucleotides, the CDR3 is TGTGCTAGCAGCTCTCTAGCGGGGGGGCGAGAGACCCAGTACTTC. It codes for CASSSLAGGRETQYF.